This T cell receptor beta chain was sequenced in a study of neurological immune-mediated disorders. Synthesis of cDNA used 5'RACE (with 10-nucleotide random UMIs). One entry per CDR3 protein results from TCRdb running MiXCR on the 5' RACE reads. This table has 20,000 or so distinct CDR3 sequences, about 11% appearing once. The CDR3 sequence is 14 residues long. V trimming: 7 bases; J trimming: 10 bases; junction bases outside the gene matches: 6. From germline, CDR1 is SNHLY and CDR2 FYNNEI. This clonotype has only a few counts. Its specificity is unknown. The cell input for sorted libraries was about a million, and those cells were CD4+ or CD8+ T cells. The study, taken as a whole, reports: Multiple sclerosis, the disease with the least TCR clonal expansion, fell below healthy controls, whereas HTLV-1-associated myelopathy showed the most. None of the CDR3 amino acid sequences of expanded clones were shared across subjects, and this suggested private repertoires in all groups.

The chain joins TRBV2 to TRBJ2-3; 15 bases agree with TRBD2. The sequencing sample was made of CD8+ T cells from blood. The clonotype originates from a woman aged 50 to 60 in good health. Here the CDR3 reads CASTGTSGRIAQYF. CDR3 nucleotides: TGTGCCAGCACGGGGACTAGCGGGAGGATTGCGCAGTATTTT.